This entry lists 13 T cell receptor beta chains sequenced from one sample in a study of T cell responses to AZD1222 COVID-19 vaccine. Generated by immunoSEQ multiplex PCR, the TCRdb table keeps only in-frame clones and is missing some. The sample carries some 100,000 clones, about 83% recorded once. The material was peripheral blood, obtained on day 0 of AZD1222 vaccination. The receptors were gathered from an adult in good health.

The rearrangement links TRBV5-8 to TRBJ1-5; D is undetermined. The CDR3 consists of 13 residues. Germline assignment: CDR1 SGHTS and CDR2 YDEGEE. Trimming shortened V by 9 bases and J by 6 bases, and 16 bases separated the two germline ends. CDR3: CATQSPGAQPQHF. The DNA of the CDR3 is TGTGCCACCCAAAGTCCCGGAGCTCAGCCCCAGCATTTT.

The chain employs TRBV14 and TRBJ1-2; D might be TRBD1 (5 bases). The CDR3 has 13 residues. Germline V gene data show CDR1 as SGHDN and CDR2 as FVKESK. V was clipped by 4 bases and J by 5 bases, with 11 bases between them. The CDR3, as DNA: TGTGCCAGCAGCCCGGGACCGCGGTATGGCTACACCTTC. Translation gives CASSPGPRYGYTF.

CDR3 bases: TGTGCCAGCAGCCAAGGAACGTCGTTCGCCACTGAAGCTTTCTTT. This translates into CASSQGTSFATEAFF. The gene calls are TRBV14 and TRBJ1-1; no firm D call. The germline V and J ends were trimmed by 1 base and 4 bases, with 13 bases remaining between them. The CDR3 covers 15 residues. Germline values: CDR1 SGHDN, CDR2 FVKESK.

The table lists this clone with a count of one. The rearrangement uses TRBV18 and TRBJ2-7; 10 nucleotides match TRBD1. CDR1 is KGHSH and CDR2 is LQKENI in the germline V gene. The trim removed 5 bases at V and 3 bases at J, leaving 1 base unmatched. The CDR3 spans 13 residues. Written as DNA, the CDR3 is TGTGCCAGCTCAGGGGACAGGGGCTACGAGCAGTACTTC. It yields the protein CASSGDRGYEQYF. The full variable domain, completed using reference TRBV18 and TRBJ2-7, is NAGVMQNPRHLVRRRGQEARLRCSPMKGHSHVYWYRQLPEEGLKFMVYLQKENIIDESGMPKERFSAEFPKEGPSILRIQQVVRGDSAAYFCASSGDRGYEQYFGPGTRLTVT.

Here the CDR3 reads CASSRGRTEAFF. CDR3 DNA: TGTGCCAGCAGCCGAGGGAGAACTGAAGCTTTCTTT. V usage is TRBV9 and J usage is TRBJ1-1; D not certain. V was trimmed by 4 bases and J by 5 bases, leaving 9 bases between them. Germline V gene sequence: CDR1 SGDLS, CDR2 YYNGEE. The CDR3 is 12 amino acids.

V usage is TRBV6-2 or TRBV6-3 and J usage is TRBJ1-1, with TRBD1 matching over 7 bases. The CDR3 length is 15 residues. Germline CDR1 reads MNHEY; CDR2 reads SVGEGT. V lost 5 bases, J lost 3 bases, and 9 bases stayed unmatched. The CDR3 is CASSGGQAVYTEAFF. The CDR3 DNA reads TGTGCCAGCAGTGGTGGACAGGCGGTGTACACTGAAGCTTTCTTT.

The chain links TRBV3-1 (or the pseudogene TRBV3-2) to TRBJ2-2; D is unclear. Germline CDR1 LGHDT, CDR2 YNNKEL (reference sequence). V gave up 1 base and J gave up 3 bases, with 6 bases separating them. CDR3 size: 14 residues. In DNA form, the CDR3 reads TGTGCCAGCAGCCAAGGCAGGCACACCGGGGAGCTGTTTTTT. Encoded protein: CASSQGRHTGELFF.

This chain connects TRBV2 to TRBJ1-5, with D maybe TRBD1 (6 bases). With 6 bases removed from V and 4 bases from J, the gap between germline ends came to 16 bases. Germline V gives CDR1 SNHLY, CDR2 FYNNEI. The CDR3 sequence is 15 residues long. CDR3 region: CASSRDTIPNQPQHF. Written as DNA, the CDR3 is TGTGCCAGCAGCCGGGACACCATTCCTAATCAGCCCCAGCATTTT.

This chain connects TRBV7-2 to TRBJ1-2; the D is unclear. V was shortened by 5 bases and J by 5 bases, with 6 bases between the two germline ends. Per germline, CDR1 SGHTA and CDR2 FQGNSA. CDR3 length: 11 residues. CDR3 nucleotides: TGTGCCAGCAGCGACGGGTATGGCTACACCTTC. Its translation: CASSDGYGYTF.

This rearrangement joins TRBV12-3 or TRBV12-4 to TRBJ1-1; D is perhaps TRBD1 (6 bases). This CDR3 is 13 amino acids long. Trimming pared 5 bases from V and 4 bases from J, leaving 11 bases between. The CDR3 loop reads CASSRPGVTEAFF. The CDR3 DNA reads TGTGCCAGCAGTAGGCCAGGGGTCACTGAAGCTTTCTTT.

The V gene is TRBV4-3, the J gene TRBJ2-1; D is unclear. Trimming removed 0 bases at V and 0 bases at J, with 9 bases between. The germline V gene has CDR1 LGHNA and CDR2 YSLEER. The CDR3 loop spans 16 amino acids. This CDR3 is CASSQDKALSYNEQFF. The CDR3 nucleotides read TGCGCCAGCAGCCAAGATAAGGCCCTCTCCTACAATGAGCAGTTCTTC.

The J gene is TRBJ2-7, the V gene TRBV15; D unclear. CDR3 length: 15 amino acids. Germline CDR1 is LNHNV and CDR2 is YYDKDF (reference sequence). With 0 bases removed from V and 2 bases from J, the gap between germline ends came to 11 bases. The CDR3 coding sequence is TGTGCCACCAGCAGAGAGAAAGGGCTAACCTACGAGCAGTACTTC. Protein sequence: CATSREKGLTYEQYF. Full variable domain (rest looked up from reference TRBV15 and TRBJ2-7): DAMVIQNPRYQVTQFGKPVTLSCSQTLNHNVMYWYQQKSSQAPKLLFHYYDKDFNNEADTPDNFQSRRPNTSFCFLDIRSPGLGDTAMYLCATSREKGLTYEQYFGPGTRLTVT.

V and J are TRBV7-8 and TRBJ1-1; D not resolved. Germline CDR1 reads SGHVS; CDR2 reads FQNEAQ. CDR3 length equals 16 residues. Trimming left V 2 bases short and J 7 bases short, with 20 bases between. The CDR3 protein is CASSLYRSGGVVEAFF. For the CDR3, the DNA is TGTGCCAGCAGCTTATACCGTTCGGGCGGAGTGGTTGAAGCTTTCTTT.